These 18 T cell receptor beta chains were all obtained from the same sample, sequenced in a study of T cell responses to AZD1222 COVID-19 vaccine. Sequenced by immunoSEQ multiplex PCR; TCRdb stores in-frame clones only, minus some. The sample consists of nearly 110,000 clones, 70% to 90% of them appearing once. The sequenced sample was peripheral blood, obtained 28 days after the second AZD1222 dose. Every receptor here comes from an adult who received the AZD1222 COVID-19 vaccine.

The CDR3 DNA is TGTGCCAGCTCACCCCCGGGGATAACTAATGAAAAACTGTTTTTT. Amino acids: CASSPPGITNEKLFF. The chain carries TRBV18 and TRBJ1-4; D uncertain. Germline V gives CDR1 KGHSH, CDR2 LQKENI. V gave up 3 bases and J gave up 1 base, with 9 bases separating them. The CDR3 is made up of 15 amino acids.

The V gene is TRBV7-2, the J gene TRBJ2-6; TRBD1 matches at 7 bases. V dropped 4 bases and J dropped 3; count of bases not matched to a gene: 3. Germline CDR1 reads SGHTA; CDR2 reads FQGNSA. CDR3 size: 15 residues. This CDR3 is CASSSRGLGANVLTF. CDR3 sequence (DNA): TGTGCCAGCAGCTCGAGGGGGCTTGGGGCCAACGTCCTGACTTTC.

J is TRBJ2-7 and V is TRBV5-1; a weak D match, TRBD1 (6 bases). This CDR3 has 13 amino acids. Germline CDR1 and CDR2: SGHRS and YFSETQ. Trimming took 5 bases from V and 6 from J, leaving 15 bases between them. CDR3 in DNA: TGCGCCAGCAGTACAGGGAGCCTGGTCGAGCAGTACTTC. Encoded protein: CASSTGSLVEQYF.

The chain is built from TRBV6-2 or TRBV6-3 and TRBJ2-7; 10 nucleotides agree with TRBD1. J was trimmed by 5 bases and V by 5 bases; bases with no gene match: 9. The CDR3 extends over 15 amino acids. Germline assignment: CDR1 MNHEY and CDR2 SVGEGT. CDR3: CASSPVGTGVDEQYF. CDR3 sequence (DNA): TGTGCCAGCAGTCCAGTCGGGACAGGGGTGGACGAGCAGTACTTC.

CDR3 nucleotide sequence: TGTGCCTGGAAAGGTGTCAGCCGTGAAGGGAGCTACACCTTC. Translating it yields CAWKGVSREGSYTF. This chain connects TRBV30 to TRBJ1-2; no reliable D call. Between the trimmed V and J ends, which lost 4 bases and 9 bases, there was a span of 21 bases. CDR3 length: 14 residues. Germline V gene sequence: CDR1 GTSNPN, CDR2 SVGIG (reference sequence).

V is TRBV5-1 and J is TRBJ1-3; D not certain. The CDR3 consists of 13 residues. V lost 5 bases, J lost 0 bases, and 6 bases lay in between. Germline CDR1 and CDR2: SGHRS and YFSETQ. The CDR3 reads CASREFSGNTIYF. The CDR3 region has the DNA TGCGCCAGCAGGGAATTCTCTGGAAACACCATATATTTT.

The rearrangement joins TRBV7-2 to TRBJ2-2; D gene ambiguous. V gave up 1 base and J gave up 6 bases, with 12 bases separating them. Germline V gene data show CDR1 as SGHTA and CDR2 as FQGNSA. CDR3 length equals 15 residues. Here the CDR3 DNA reads TGTGCCAGCAGCTTAGAGGGTGGGGTGGCCGGGGAGCTGTTTTTT. Amino acid sequence: CASSLEGGVAGELFF.

This clone was counted once. The gene calls are TRBV5-1 and TRBJ2-7, with a weak D call TRBD1 (5 bases). Deletions cut 5 bases from V and 7 bases from J, with 22 bases between. Germline values: CDR1 SGHRS, CDR2 YFSETQ. CDR3 size: 15 residues. CDR3 sequence (DNA): TGCGCCAGCAGGTTTGGCGACAGCGCAGAGAGGGAGCAGTACTTC. It codes for CASRFGDSAEREQYF.

V usage is TRBV7-9 and J usage is TRBJ2-1; no definite D call. Trimming shortened V by 4 bases and J by 8 bases, and 18 bases separated the two germline ends. The CDR3 extends over 15 amino acids. The germline gives CDR1 SEHNR, CDR2 FQNEAQ (reference sequence). CDR3 sequence (DNA): TGTGCCAGCAGCTCAACACTGGGCCCGGGTGATGAGCAGTTCTTC. Its translation is CASSSTLGPGDEQFF.

V gene TRBV5-4 combines with J gene TRBJ1-2, with D maybe TRBD1 (6 bases). Germline CDR1 SGHNT, CDR2 YYREEE (reference sequence). The CDR3 loop spans 14 amino acids. V was pared by 0 bases and J by 3 bases, with 9 bases between. CDR3 loop: CASSLGQADYGYTF. The CDR3 DNA is TGTGCCAGCAGCTTGGGACAGGCCGACTATGGCTACACCTTC.

The chain is built from TRBV15 and TRBJ2-3; 7 nucleotides match TRBD2. V lost 0 bases to trimming and J lost 1 base; unmatched junction nucleotides: 7. In germline, CDR1 is LNHNV, CDR2 YYDKDF (reference sequence). This CDR3 contains 17 residues. CDR3 residues: CATSRDTGLGGTDTQYF. The CDR3 DNA sequence: TGTGCCACCAGCAGAGATACAGGACTAGGCGGCACAGATACGCAGTATTTT.

This clone was counted a few times. This chain connects TRBV7-8 to TRBJ1-5; TRBD1 agrees at 8 bases. With V trimmed by 2 bases and J by 0 bases, 3 bases remained unmatched. From germline, CDR1 is SGHVS and CDR2 FQNEAQ. This CDR3 is 16 amino acids long. CDR3 loop: CASSLRTGYSNQPQHF. The CDR3 DNA is TGTGCCAGCAGCTTAAGGACAGGGTATAGCAATCAGCCCCAGCATTTT.

The chain combines TRBV7-9 with TRBJ1-1, with a possible D match to TRBD1 (5 bases). Germline assignment: CDR1 SEHNR and CDR2 FQNEAQ (reference sequence). V was cut by 1 base and J by 3 bases, with 15 bases left in between. This CDR3 is built from 16 residues. The CDR3: CASSLDLRGGDTEAFF. CDR3 bases: TGTGCCAGCAGCTTAGACCTACGGGGAGGGGACACTGAAGCTTTCTTT.

The CDR3 coding sequence is TGCGCCAGCAGCCAAGATCTTGTTGGGGGTCGAGACTATGGCTACACCTTC. Translated, it gives CASSQDLVGGRDYGYTF. The chain combines TRBV4-1 with TRBJ1-2; TRBD1 might be the D (5 bases). This CDR3 has 17 residues. The V end lost 0 bases, the J end lost 3 bases, and 17 bases lay between the germline ends. The germline gives CDR1 MGHRA, CDR2 YSYEKL.

Here the CDR3 reads CASSPPGTDTQYF. CDR3 bases: TGTGCCAGCAGCCCCCCGGGGACAGATACGCAGTATTTT. The genes are TRBV7-3 and TRBJ2-3, with D perhaps TRBD2 (5 bases). Germline V gives CDR1 SGHTA, CDR2 FQGTGA. CDR3 length: 13 amino acids. The V and J ends lost 5 bases and 3 bases respectively, with 9 bases between them.

This CDR3 reads CASSSGQFSNQPQHF. The CDR3, as DNA: TGTGCCAGCAGCAGTGGACAGTTTAGCAATCAGCCCCAGCATTTT. The chain is built from TRBV7-2 and TRBJ1-5; possible D gene TRBD1, 6 bases. CDR3 length: 15 residues. Germline V gene data show CDR1 as SGHTA and CDR2 as FQGNSA. Trimming removed 5 bases from V and 0 bases from J, with 11 bases in between.

This clone was counted between two and nine times. The CDR3 protein is CASSQVYEGGTGNTIYF. CDR3 DNA: TGTGCCAGCAGCCAAGTATACGAGGGGGGTACGGGAAACACCATATATTTT. This rearrangement joins TRBV4-2 to TRBJ1-3, with a tentative D call TRBD1 (6 bases). Germline V gene data show CDR1 as LGHNA and CDR2 as YNFKEQ. This CDR3 contains 17 residues. V lost 1 base and J 4 bases, leaving 17 bases between the germline ends.

The chain employs TRBV6-5 and TRBJ2-7; 9 bases map to TRBD1. The V gene's germline CDR1 is MNHEY and CDR2 SVGAGI. The CDR3 covers 15 residues. With V trimmed by 6 bases and J by 6 bases, 12 bases remained unmatched. CDR3 nucleotides: TGTGCCAGCAGCCGAAACCGGGACAGGGTTGGCGAGCAGTACTTC. The encoded protein is CASSRNRDRVGEQYF.